The 7 T cell receptor beta chains below were found in one sample sequenced in a study of regulatory T cells in long-lasting Graves disease. Building the TCR beta libraries relied on iRepertoire HTBI primers, and CDR3 regions underwent Arm-PCR. TCRdb used MiXCR to reprocess the multiplex PCR reads, holding one entry per CDR3 protein. This sample yields almost 450,000 distinct CDR3 sequences, of which roughly 15% are seen a single time; about 10% belongs to the top ten. Specified time point: newly diagnosed GD, antithyroid drugs for less than 3 months. PBMC RNA was the source of the TCR library. These records were also assigned to another study, of T cells in Graves' hyperthyroidism and ophthalmopathy.

The sample was peripheral blood mononuclear cells (PBMCs), taken at new diagnosis, from a patient treated with antithyroid drugs. The receptor source for this set is a woman under 40 with Graves disease.

This clonotype was seen many times. J is TRBJ2-7 and V is TRBV5-1; 8 bases map to TRBD2. The CDR3 consists of 15 residues. Germline V gene data show CDR1 as SGHRS and CDR2 as YFSETQ. With 2 bases clipped from V and 2 bases from J, the junction kept 6 bases outside the gene matches. The CDR3 spells CASSFGRAGAYEQYF. Here the CDR3 DNA reads TGCGCCAGCAGCTTCGGACGAGCGGGGGCCTACGAGCAGTACTTC.

The table lists this clonotype with a few counts. The gene calls are TRBV6-1 and TRBJ2-1; D perhaps matches TRBD1 (6 bases). The CDR3 consists of 13 residues. Germline V gene lookup returns CDR1 MNHNS and CDR2 SASEGT. V lost 6 bases and J 4 bases, leaving 10 bases between the germline ends. The CDR3, as DNA: TGTGCCAGCAGCCGGACAGATTACAATGAGCAGTTCTTC. Translation gives CASSRTDYNEQFF.

This chain connects TRBV7-2 to TRBJ1-6, with D perhaps matching TRBD1 (5 bases). The CDR3 runs to 12 residues. Germline assignment: CDR1 SGHTA and CDR2 FQGNSA. The CDR3 protein is CATGTNNSPLHF. CDR3 DNA sequence: TGTGCGACCGGGACGAATAATTCACCCCTCCACTTT.

This clonotype was detected a few times. The genes are TRBV20-1 and TRBJ2-3; 11 bases map to TRBD2. V gave up 3 bases and J gave up 3 bases; unmatched junction bases: 8. The germline V gene encodes CDR1 DFQATT and CDR2 SNEGSKA (reference sequence). The CDR3 sequence is 16 residues long. The CDR3 protein is CSARDSGRAGTDTQYF. Written as DNA, the CDR3 is TGCAGTGCTAGGGATAGCGGGAGGGCCGGTACAGATACGCAGTATTTT.

Many counts were recorded for this clonotype. The gene calls are TRBV28 and TRBJ2-1, with a weak D call TRBD2 (6 bases). Germline-derived CDR1 and CDR2 are MDHEN and SYDVKM. This CDR3 is built from 15 residues. V lost 1 base and J lost 3, with 10 bases in between. The CDR3 coding sequence is TGTGCCAGCAGTTTATCGGGAGACCACTACAATGAGCAGTTCTTC. Translation: CASSLSGDHYNEQFF.

In its sample, this clonotype was seen many times. The chain recombines TRBV20-1 with TRBJ2-7; the D is unclear. The V and J ends lost 1 base and 0 bases respectively, with 4 bases between them. Germline lookup yields CDR1 DFQATT and CDR2 SNEGSKA (reference sequence). The CDR3 has 12 residues. For the CDR3, the DNA is TGCAGTGCTAGAGCGGACTCCTACGAGCAGTACTTC. It is translated as CSARADSYEQYF.

The sample holds a few counts of this clonotype. The chain joins TRBV4-3 to TRBJ1-6; a possible D gene is TRBD1 (6 bases). CDR1 LGHNA and CDR2 YSLEER come from the germline V gene. The V end lost 8 bases, the J end lost 0 bases, and 14 bases lay between the germline ends. There are 16 residues in the CDR3. The CDR3, as DNA: TGCGCCAGCCGTAAGGGGGTGAGCTCCTATAATTCACCCCTCCACTTT. It yields the protein CASRKGVSSYNSPLHF.